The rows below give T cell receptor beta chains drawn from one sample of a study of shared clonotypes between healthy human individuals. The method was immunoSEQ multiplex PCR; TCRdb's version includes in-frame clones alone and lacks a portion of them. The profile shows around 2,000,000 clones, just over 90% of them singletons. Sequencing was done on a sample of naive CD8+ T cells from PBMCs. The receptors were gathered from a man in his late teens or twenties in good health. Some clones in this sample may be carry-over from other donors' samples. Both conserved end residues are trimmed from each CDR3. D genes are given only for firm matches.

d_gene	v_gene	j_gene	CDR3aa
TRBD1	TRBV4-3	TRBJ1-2	ASSPGTGTNYGYT
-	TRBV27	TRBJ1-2	ASSFGPSYGYT
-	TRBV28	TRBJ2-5	ASSRRDIQETQY
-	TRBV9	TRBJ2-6	ASSVDDDGAVYPPGANVLT
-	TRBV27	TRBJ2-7	ASSPSTGTKTYEQY
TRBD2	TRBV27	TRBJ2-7	ASSLSKAGGRYEEQY
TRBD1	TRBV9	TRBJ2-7	ASSGGQDGYYEQY
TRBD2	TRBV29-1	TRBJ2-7	SVRGGSAYEQY
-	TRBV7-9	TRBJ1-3	ASSSGPSFSGNTIY
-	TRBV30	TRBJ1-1	AWTRGNTEAF
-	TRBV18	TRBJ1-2	ASSPLPLPGKDGYT
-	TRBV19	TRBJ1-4	ASSSRPGGTEKLF
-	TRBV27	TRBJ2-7	ASRREGGTYEQY
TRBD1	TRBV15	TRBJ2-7	ATSSRDRVGEQY
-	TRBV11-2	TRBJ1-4	ASSLQGATDEKLF
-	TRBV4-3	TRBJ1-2	ASSQDRLGSGGYT
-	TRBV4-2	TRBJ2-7	ASSQGKSRVYEQY
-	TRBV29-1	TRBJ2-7	SVMSRSSGEQY
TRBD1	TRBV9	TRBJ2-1	ASSVDGTGVYNEQF
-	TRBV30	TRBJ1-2	AWEGRLHYGYT
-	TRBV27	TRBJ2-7	ASSLSWRGMYEQY
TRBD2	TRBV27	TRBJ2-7	ASSPSGSYEQY
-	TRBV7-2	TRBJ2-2	ASSRLEPPGELF
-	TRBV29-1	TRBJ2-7	SVAGQSPLGSYEQY
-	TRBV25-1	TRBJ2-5	ASSEKGGSRTQY
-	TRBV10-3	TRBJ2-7	AISESGPGATYEQY
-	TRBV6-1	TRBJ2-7	ASKSGRIGEQY
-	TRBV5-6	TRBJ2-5	ASSFGETQY
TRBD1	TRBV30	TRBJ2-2	AWSVEVLGQGRPGELF
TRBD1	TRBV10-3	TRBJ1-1	AIGQGANTEAF
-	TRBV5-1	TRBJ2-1	ASSLEPRGSYNEQF
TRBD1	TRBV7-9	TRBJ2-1	GSGQAGYNEQF
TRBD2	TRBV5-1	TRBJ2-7	ASSADLLAGAMYEQY
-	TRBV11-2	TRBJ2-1	ASSPPGNEQF
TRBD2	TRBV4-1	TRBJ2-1	ASSPLAGLAGNEQF
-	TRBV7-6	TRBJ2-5	ASSPTPTSYKETQY